The clone carrying this TCR beta chain was found many times. Its antigen remains unidentified. This entry is derived from a study of T cells after yellow fever vaccination. In the study overall: Low-cell-number fractions were prepared with SMART-Seq v4 Ultra Low Input. Overall study results and limits: Post-booster repertoires again held most primary-vaccination clones (roughly 95% CD4, roughly 88% CD8). Peaking faster, on day 5 versus 15, the secondary response was nonetheless weaker.

Each CDR3 protein is one row after TCRdb ran MiXCR on the 5' RACE reads. Counted here are a few hundred thousand distinct CDR3 sequences, over 3% occurring once; the ten biggest clones make up about 19%. Germline loops: CDR1 SGHTA, CDR2 FQGNSA. CDR3 length: 15 residues. V lost 5 bases and J 9 bases, leaving 17 bases between the germline ends. The chain joins TRBV7-2 to TRBJ1-6; D is perhaps TRBD1 (5 bases). The sequence derives from a man aged 18 to 30 who received the YFV17D yellow fever vaccine. Sequenced here: PBMCs, sampled 15 days after the yellow fever booster vaccination. The CDR3 spells CASSAQGWGSSPLHF. In DNA form, the CDR3 reads TGTGCCAGCAGCGCTCAGGGATGGGGATCTTCACCCCTCCACTTT.